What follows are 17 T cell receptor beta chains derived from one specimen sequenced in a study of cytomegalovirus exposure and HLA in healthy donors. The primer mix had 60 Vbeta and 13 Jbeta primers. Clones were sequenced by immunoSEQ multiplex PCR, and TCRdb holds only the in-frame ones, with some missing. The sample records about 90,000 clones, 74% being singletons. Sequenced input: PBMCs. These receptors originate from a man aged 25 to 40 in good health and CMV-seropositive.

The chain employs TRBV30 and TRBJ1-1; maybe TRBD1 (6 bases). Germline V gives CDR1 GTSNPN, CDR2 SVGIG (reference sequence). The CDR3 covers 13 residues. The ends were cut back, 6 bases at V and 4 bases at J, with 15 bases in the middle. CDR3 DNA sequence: TGTGCCTGTTCCTCGGACAGTTCCACTGAAGCTTTCTTT. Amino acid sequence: CACSSDSSTEAFF.

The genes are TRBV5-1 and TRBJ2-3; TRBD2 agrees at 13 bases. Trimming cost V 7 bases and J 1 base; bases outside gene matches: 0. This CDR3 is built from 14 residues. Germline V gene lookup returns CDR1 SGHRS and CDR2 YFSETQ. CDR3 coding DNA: TGCGCCAGCGGGACTAGCGGGGGCACAGATACGCAGTATTTT. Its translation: CASGTSGGTDTQYF. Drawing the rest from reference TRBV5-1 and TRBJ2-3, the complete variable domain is KAGVTQTPRYLIKTRGQQVTLSCSPISGHRSVSWYQQTPGQGLQFLFEYFSETQRNKGNFPGRFSGRQFSNSRSEMNVSTLELGDSALYLCASGTSGGTDTQYFGPGTRLTVL.

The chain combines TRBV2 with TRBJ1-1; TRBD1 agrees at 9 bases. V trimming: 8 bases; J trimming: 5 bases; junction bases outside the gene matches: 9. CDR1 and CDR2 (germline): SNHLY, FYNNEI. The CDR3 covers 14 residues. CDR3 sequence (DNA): TGTGCCAGCGTAATACAGGGGGCTCGGACTGAAGCTTTCTTT. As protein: CASVIQGARTEAFF.

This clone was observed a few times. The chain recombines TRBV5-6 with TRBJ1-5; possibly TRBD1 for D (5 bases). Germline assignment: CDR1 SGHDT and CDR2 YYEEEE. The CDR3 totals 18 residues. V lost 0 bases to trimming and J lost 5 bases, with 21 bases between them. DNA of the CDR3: TGTGCCAGCAGCTTGGCGGCAGGGTTCCAGGCACCCCATCAGCCCCAGCATTTT. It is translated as CASSLAAGFQAPHQPQHF.

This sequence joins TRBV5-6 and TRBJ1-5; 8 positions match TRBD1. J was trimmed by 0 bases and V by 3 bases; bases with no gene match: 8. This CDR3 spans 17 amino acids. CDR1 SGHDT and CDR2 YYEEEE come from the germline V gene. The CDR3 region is CASSSGRTGFSNQPQHF. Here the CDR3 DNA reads TGTGCCAGCAGCTCCGGCCGGACAGGGTTTAGCAATCAGCCCCAGCATTTT. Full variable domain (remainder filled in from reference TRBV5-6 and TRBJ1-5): DAGVTQSPTHLIKTRGQQVTLRCSPKSGHDTVSWYQQALGQGPQFIFQYYEEEERQRGNFPDRFSGHQFPNYSSELNVNALLLGDSALYLCASSSGRTGFSNQPQHFGDGTRLSIL.

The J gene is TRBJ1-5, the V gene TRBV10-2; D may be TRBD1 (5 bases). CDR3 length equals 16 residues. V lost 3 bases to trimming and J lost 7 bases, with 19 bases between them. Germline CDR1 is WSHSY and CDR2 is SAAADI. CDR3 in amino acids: CASSDGGLPGGQPQHF. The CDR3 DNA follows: TGCGCCAGCAGTGATGGGGGACTCCCCGGGGGGCAGCCCCAGCATTTT.

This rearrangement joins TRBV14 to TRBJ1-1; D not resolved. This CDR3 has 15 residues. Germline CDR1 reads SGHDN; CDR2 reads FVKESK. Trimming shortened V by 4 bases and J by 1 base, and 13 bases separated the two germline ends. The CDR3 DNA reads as TGTGCCAGCAGCCCGTTCCCCCGGAGGAACACTGAAGCTTTCTTT. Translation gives CASSPFPRRNTEAFF.

CDR3 DNA: TGCGCCAGCAGTGAAGGGACAGGGACAACTAATGAAAAACTGTTTTTT. It specifies CASSEGTGTTNEKLFF. The rearrangement joins TRBV10-2 to TRBJ1-4, with TRBD1 identical over 9 bases. The V and J ends lost 3 bases and 0 bases, in that order; junction bases with no gene match: 2. Germline V CDR1 and CDR2: WSHSY, SAAADI. The CDR3 has 16 amino acids.

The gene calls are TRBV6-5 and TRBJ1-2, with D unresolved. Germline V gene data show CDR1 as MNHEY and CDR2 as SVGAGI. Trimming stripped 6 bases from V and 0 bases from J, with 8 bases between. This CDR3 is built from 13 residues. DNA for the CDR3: TGTGCCAGCAGAGAAACGGCTAACTATGGCTACACCTTC. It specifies CASRETANYGYTF.

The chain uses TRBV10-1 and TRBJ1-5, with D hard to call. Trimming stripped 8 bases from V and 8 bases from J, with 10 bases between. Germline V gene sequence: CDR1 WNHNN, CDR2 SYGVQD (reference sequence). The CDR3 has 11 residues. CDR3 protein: CASLRREPQHF. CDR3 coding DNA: TGCGCCAGCTTACGACGGGAGCCCCAGCATTTT.

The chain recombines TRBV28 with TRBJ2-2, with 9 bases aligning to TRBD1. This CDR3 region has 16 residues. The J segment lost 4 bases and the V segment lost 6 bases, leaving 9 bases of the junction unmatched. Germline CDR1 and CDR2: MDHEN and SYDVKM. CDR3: CASSRPGTGRTGELFF. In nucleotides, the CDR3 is TGTGCCAGCAGCCGACCGGGGACAGGGCGCACCGGGGAGCTGTTTTTT.

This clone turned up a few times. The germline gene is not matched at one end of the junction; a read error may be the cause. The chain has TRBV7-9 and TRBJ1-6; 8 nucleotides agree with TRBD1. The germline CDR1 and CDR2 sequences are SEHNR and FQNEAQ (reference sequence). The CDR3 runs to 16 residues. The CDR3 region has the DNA TGTTCCAGCAGCTCGGCCCGGACAGGGCCAAATTCACCCCTCCACTTT. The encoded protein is CSSSSARTGPNSPLHF.

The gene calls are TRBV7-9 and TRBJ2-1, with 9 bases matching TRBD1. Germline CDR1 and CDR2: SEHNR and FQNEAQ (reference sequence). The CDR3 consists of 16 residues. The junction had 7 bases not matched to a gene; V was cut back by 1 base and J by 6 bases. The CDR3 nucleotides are TGTGCCAGCAGCTTAGAACAGGGGGCGGAGATCAATGAGCAGTTCTTC. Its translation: CASSLEQGAEINEQFF.

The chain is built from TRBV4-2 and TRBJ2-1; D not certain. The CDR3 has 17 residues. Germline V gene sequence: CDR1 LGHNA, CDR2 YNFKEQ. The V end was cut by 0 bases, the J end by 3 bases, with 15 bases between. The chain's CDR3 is CASSQEWQVLYYNEQFF. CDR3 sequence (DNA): TGTGCCAGCAGCCAAGAATGGCAGGTCCTTTACTACAATGAGCAGTTCTTC.

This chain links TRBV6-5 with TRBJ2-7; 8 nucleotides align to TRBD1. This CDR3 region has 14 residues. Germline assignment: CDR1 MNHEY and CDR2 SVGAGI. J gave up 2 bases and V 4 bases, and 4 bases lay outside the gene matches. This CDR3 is CASSLTGVTYEQYF. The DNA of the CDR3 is TGTGCCAGCAGTTTGACAGGGGTTACCTACGAGCAGTACTTC.

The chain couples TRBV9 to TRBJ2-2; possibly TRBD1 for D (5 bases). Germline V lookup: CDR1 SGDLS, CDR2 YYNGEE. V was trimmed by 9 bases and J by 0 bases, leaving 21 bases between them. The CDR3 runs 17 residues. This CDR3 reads CANSGTGYLTNTGELFF. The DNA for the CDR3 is TGTGCCAACTCGGGTACAGGTTATCTCACGAACACCGGGGAGCTGTTTTTT.

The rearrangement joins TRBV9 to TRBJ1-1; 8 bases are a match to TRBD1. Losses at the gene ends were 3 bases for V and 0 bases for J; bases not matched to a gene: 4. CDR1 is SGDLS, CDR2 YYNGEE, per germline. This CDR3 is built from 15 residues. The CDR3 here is CASSATGALNTEAFF. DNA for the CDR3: TGTGCCAGCAGCGCGACAGGGGCCCTGAACACTGAAGCTTTCTTT.